The source of this T cell receptor (beta chain) is a study of OX40 agonist ivuxolimab in advanced cancers. Study-level background: Dose-escalation cases comprised hepatocellular carcinoma, melanoma, renal cell or head and neck cancer. Cohort: roughly 80% men, mean age about 60, aged about 23 to 80. Partial responses were seen in three patients, one with hepatocellular carcinoma and two with cutaneous melanoma.

Germline-derived CDR1 and CDR2 are SGHAT and FQNNGV. Trimming removed 5 bases from V and 3 bases from J, with 11 bases in between. The CDR3 sequence is 13 residues long. Study results and limitations: Researchers did not determine the expanded peripheral T cells' antigen specificity.

Generated by immunoSEQ multiplex PCR, the TCRdb table keeps only in-frame clones and is missing some. The sample has roughly 53,000 clones, around nine tenths seen once. A word on this clone: What it binds is not known.

The starting material was CD4+ or CD8+ T cells sorted from blood, obtained in a trial of the OX40 agonist ivuxolimab. The chain employs TRBV11-2 and TRBJ2-7, with D maybe TRBD1 (6 bases). The receptor was derived from an adult with an advanced solid tumor such as melanoma, head and neck, liver or kidney cancer. CDR3: CASSRGHFYEQYF. Here the CDR3 DNA reads TGTGCCAGCAGCCGGGGACACTTCTACGAGCAGTACTTC.